This T cell receptor beta chain derives from a study of regulatory T cells in long-lasting Graves disease. Study-level points and caveats: Persistent Graves' patients showed a TCR diversity that was lower than that of newly diagnosed ones. Persistent patients had more shared public clonotypes (about 2,800) than new patients (roughly 940). What was studied was peripheral blood only, and not thyroid tissue.

Specified time point: persistent/refractory GD, antithyroid drugs over 5 years with positive TRAb. Preparation of the TCR library used RNA extracted from PBMCs. This clonotype has a count of ten or more. Its antigen is unknown. This CDR3 region has 16 residues. V was shortened by 6 bases and J by 10 bases, with 27 bases between the two germline ends. Arm-PCR of CDR3 regions and iRepertoire HTBI primers were used to build TCR beta libraries. TCRdb fed the multiplex PCR reads into MiXCR, producing one record per CDR3 protein. The sample includes some 440,000 distinct CDR3 sequences, more than 20% of them seen just once.

The chain combines TRBV12-3 or TRBV12-4 with TRBJ1-1; D uncertain. This TCR was sampled from a female donor with Graves disease. The sample was peripheral blood mononuclear cells (PBMCs), taken when the disease was refractory, from a patient treated with antithyroid drugs. The CDR3 nucleotides are TGTGCCAGCAGCCCTCTTGTTACCGAGCTCGATACCCCAGCTTTCTTT. Residues: CASSPLVTELDTPAFF.